The 18 T cell receptor beta chains given below trace back to one sample, sequenced in a study of T-cell reconstitution after alpha-beta-depleted transplantation in children. Preparation of the TCRbeta library was carried out with unique molecular identifiers. TCRdb reanalysed the PCR reads using MiXCR and keeps one entry per CDR3 protein. The sample carries about 200,000 distinct CDR3 sequences, approximately 14% recorded once. The material sequenced was PBMCs from the stem cell graft donor, taken from the stem cell graft. The receptors stem from a human donor who donated a stem cell graft to a child with acute lymphoblastic leukemia.

This clonotype was counted ten times or more. The chain has TRBV5-1 and TRBJ2-3; 9 bases are a match to TRBD2. This CDR3 contains 14 residues. The V gene end was trimmed by 5 bases and the J gene end by 5 bases; junction bases not matched to a gene: 6. Germline V gene sequence: CDR1 SGHRS, CDR2 YFSETQ. CDR3 in DNA: TGCGCCAGCAGGATGCGGGAGGGTAAAGATACGCAGTATTTT. Translated, it gives CASRMREGKDTQYF.

The table lists this clonotype with many counts. The chain links TRBV29-1 to TRBJ1-2; no firm D call. The CDR3 length is 12 residues. Germline values: CDR1 SQVTM, CDR2 ANQGSEA. Trimming cost V 2 bases and J 6 bases, with 10 bases left between them. CDR3 coding DNA: TGCAGCGTTGAATCCCGGCGGAATGGCTACACCTTC. Protein sequence: CSVESRRNGYTF.

This sequence joins TRBV5-1 and TRBJ2-2; 8 bases are shared with TRBD2. The CDR3 spans 15 residues. In germline, CDR1 is SGHRS, CDR2 YFSETQ. V lost 1 base and J lost 5; bases outside the gene matches: 4. The CDR3 sequence: CASSLFRGGTGELFF. CDR3 DNA sequence: TGCGCCAGCAGCTTGTTCCGGGGGGGGACCGGGGAGCTGTTTTTT. The complete variable domain, with remaining parts taken from reference TRBV5-1 and TRBJ2-2, reads KAGVTQTPRYLIKTRGQQVTLSCSPISGHRSVSWYQQTPGQGLQFLFEYFSETQRNKGNFPGRFSGRQFSNSRSEMNVSTLELGDSALYLCASSLFRGGTGELFFGEGSRLTVL.

This clonotype was counted ten times or more. V gene TRBV27 combines with J gene TRBJ1-2; D remains unclear. The length of the CDR3 is 14 residues. V was clipped by 0 bases and J by 0 bases, with 5 bases between them. From germline, CDR1 is MNHEY and CDR2 SMNVEV (reference sequence). CDR3 sequence: CASSLSATNYGYTF. The CDR3 nucleotides read TGTGCCAGCAGTTTATCGGCGACTAACTATGGCTACACCTTC.

This clonotype was recorded many times. This chain connects TRBV5-4 to TRBJ1-1, with TRBD1 matching 7 bases. V gave up 3 bases and J gave up 3 bases; unmatched junction bases: 8. From germline, CDR1 is SGHNT and CDR2 YYREEE (reference sequence). The CDR3 loop spans 15 amino acids. The CDR3 loop reads CASSSFRQGDTEAFF. As DNA, the CDR3 is TGTGCCAGCAGCTCTTTCCGACAGGGCGACACTGAAGCTTTCTTT.

This clonotype was seen ten or more times. The CDR3 DNA reads TGTGCCAGCAGCTTAAGGAGGGCTGGGGGACAGGGGAGTCCAGGAGTTAACACTGAAGCTTTCTTT. This gives the protein CASSLRRAGGQGSPGVNTEAFF. The rearrangement links TRBV7-3 to TRBJ1-1, with TRBD1 identical over 10 bases. Per the germline V gene, CDR1 is SGHTA and CDR2 is FQGTGA. The CDR3 totals 22 residues. The trim removed 1 base at V and 2 bases at J, leaving 22 bases unmatched.

Of note for this clonotype: Since a much larger clone is just one base distant, this may be a read error. Likely a read error: the CDR3 ends without its conserved phenylalanine or tryptophan. The gene calls are TRBV20-1 and TRBJ2-7; unclear D gene. Germline V lookup: CDR1 DFQATT, CDR2 SNEGSKA (reference sequence). This CDR3 contains 13 residues. The CDR3 loop is CRMYINPSYEQYS. CDR3 in DNA: TGCAGAATGTACATTAACCCCTCCTACGAGCAGTACTCC.

This clonotype was counted at least ten times. The chain couples TRBV7-9 to TRBJ2-1; 10 bases are a match to TRBD2. The CDR3 loop spans 19 amino acids. The germline V gene encodes CDR1 SEHNR and CDR2 FQNEAQ (reference sequence). Trimming took 3 bases from V and 2 from J; bases not matched to a gene: 13. The DNA of the CDR3 is TGTGCCAGCAGCTTTAGAGGGGTCTCGAGCGGGAGGGCCTACAATGAGCAGTTCTTC. This codes for CASSFRGVSSGRAYNEQFF.

At least ten counts were recorded for this clonotype. The germline gene is not matched at one end of the junction; a read error may be the cause. The CDR3 is CSASRGGLLPDTQYF. The CDR3 bases are TGCAGCGCTAGTCGTGGGGGGCTTTTACCAGATACGCAGTATTTT. V and J are TRBV20-1 and TRBJ2-3; D is tentatively TRBD1 or TRBD2 (6 bases each). Per the germline V gene, CDR1 is DFQATT and CDR2 is SNEGSKA (reference sequence). The CDR3 has 15 residues.

DNA of the CDR3: TGTGCCAGCAGCTCTAGCGGGAGTGTTTATGAGCAGTTCTTC. Translation: CASSSSGSVYEQFF. The V and J genes are TRBV11-2 and TRBJ2-1, with 10 bases that match TRBD2. The CDR3 totals 14 residues. V dropped 4 bases and J dropped 8; count of bases not matched to a gene: 5. Germline CDR1 SGHAT, CDR2 FQNNGV.

This clonotype came up many times. V usage is TRBV7-9 and J usage is TRBJ2-2; D is uncertain. Trimming pared 10 bases from V and 4 bases from J, leaving 16 bases between. This CDR3 spans 14 amino acids. The germline V gene has CDR1 SEHNR and CDR2 FQNEAQ (reference sequence). CDR3 bases: TGTGCCACTAGTGGGCGGCTGGGCACCGGGGAGCTGTTTTTT. Protein: CATSGRLGTGELFF.

This clonotype was detected a few times. One junction end does not reproduce the germline sequence, and a read error may be involved. This chain joins TRBV6-1 and TRBJ2-6, with TRBD1 identical over 10 bases. The germline V gene encodes CDR1 MNHNS and CDR2 SASEGT. This CDR3 is 17 amino acids long. The CDR3: CASSVRQGASGANGLTF. CDR3 bases: TGTGCCAGCAGCGTTCGACAGGGGGCTTCTGGGGCCAACGGCCTGACTTTC.

The chain joins TRBV5-1 to TRBJ2-2; D is ambiguous. Trimming shortened V by 2 bases and J by 5 bases, and 19 bases separated the two germline ends. The CDR3 runs to 17 residues. Looked up from germline, CDR1 is SGHRS and CDR2 is YFSETQ. CDR3 sequence (DNA): TGCGCCAGCAGCTTTCCCCTTACACAGCACAGAACCGGGGAGCTGTTTTTT. Translating it yields CASSFPLTQHRTGELFF.

This clonotype was found many times. The V and J genes are TRBV12-3 or TRBV12-4 and TRBJ2-1; weak D call: TRBD2 (5 bases). V gave up 2 bases and J gave up 15 bases, with 20 bases separating them. This CDR3 contains 14 residues. The DNA of the CDR3 is TGTGCCAGCAGTTTATCTGCTAGCATTTATTACGGGTTCTTC. This translates into CASSLSASIYYGFF.

This clonotype appeared many times. This chain connects TRBV4-1 to TRBJ2-3; TRBD1 matches at 7 bases. Germline-derived CDR1 and CDR2 are MGHRA and YSYEKL. This CDR3 comprises 16 residues. Trimming took 0 bases from V and 5 from J; bases not matched to a gene: 8. The CDR3: CASSQDWAGGRDTQYF. The CDR3 bases are TGCGCCAGCAGCCAAGATTGGGCAGGGGGAAGAGATACGCAGTATTTT.

This clonotype was counted many times. This chain uses TRBV28 with TRBJ1-1, with D unresolved. Trimming pared 2 bases from V and 10 bases from J, leaving 17 bases between. CDR3 length: 14 amino acids. In germline, CDR1 is MDHEN, CDR2 SYDVKM. The CDR3 DNA follows: TGTGCCAGCAGTTTAACAGCCCAGAACAAAGGAGCTTTCTTT. This gives the protein CASSLTAQNKGAFF.

This clonotype came up many times. This sequence joins TRBV7-9 and TRBJ2-7, with a weak D call TRBD1 (5 bases). Trimming cost V 2 bases and J 4 bases, with 12 bases left between them. CDR1 and CDR2 (germline): SEHNR, FQNEAQ (reference sequence). CDR3 size: 14 residues. In DNA form, the CDR3 reads TGTGCCAGCAGCTTAAACCCAGGGTTATACGAGCAGTACTTC. It specifies CASSLNPGLYEQYF.

This clonotype occurred many times. The rearrangement joins TRBV20-1 to TRBJ1-2; D may be TRBD1 (6 bases). V shed 0 bases and J shed 4 bases, with 9 bases lying between them. CDR1 and CDR2 (germline): DFQATT, SNEGSKA (reference sequence). The CDR3 runs to 13 residues. CDR3 nucleotide sequence: TGCAGTGCTAGAGAACGAGGGGGCTATGGCTACACCTTC. Its translation is CSARERGGYGYTF.